One and the same sample provided the 15 T cell receptor beta chains below, sequenced in a study of tumor and adjacent non-tumor tissue in lung cancer (dated by TCRdb to the late 2010s). The library came from multiplex PCR. Sequencing used an Illumina HiSeq 2500. TCRbeta libraries were built by three rounds of nested PCR using primers (Table S4), following protocols modified from ARM-PCR. Using fastp trimming at Q25 and MiXCR clonotype assembly, TCRdb reanalyzed the public sequencing data and kept in-frame beta chains. CDR3 protein sequences are deduplicated, and each keeps its most common genes and DNA. This sample comprises under 150,000 distinct CDR3 sequences, 66% of them detected only once. The top ten clones comprise 9.5% to 15% of the sample. RNA was isolated from bulk unsorted tissue, and RNA quality was assessed with a NanoDrop ND-1000 and an Agilent 2100. The material sequenced was lung tumor tissue. These receptors came from a young man with non-small cell lung cancer.

This clonotype occurred once. A junction end diverges from the germline sequence, so it may reflect a read error. The V call is TRBV7-8, the J call TRBJ2-5; TRBD1 or TRBD2 may be the D gene (6 bases each). Per germline, CDR1 SGHVS and CDR2 FQNEAQ. This CDR3 is built from 16 residues. CDR3 protein: CANSRNGGARQETQYF. As DNA, the CDR3 is TGTGCCAACAGCCGTAACGGGGGCGCTCGGCAAGAGACCCAGTACTTC.

In the case of this clonotype: A much larger clone differs by one base, so this may be a read error. The rearrangement uses TRBV20-1 and TRBJ1-5; D may be TRBD1 (6 bases). Germline CDR1 reads DFQATT; CDR2 reads SNEGSKA (reference sequence). The CDR3 is made up of 14 amino acids. The V end lost 6 bases, the J end lost 6 bases, and 18 bases lay between the germline ends. The DNA of the CDR3 is TGCAGTGCCGTAACAGGGAGCGAAAGTCAGCCCCAGCATTTT. Amino acids: CSAVTGSESQPQHF.

Of note for this clonotype: As the CDR3 is not closed by the conserved phenylalanine or tryptophan, this likely results from a read error. The chain employs TRBV6-5 and TRBJ1-6; D is unresolved. There are 16 residues in the CDR3. Trimming took 7 bases from V and 9 from J, leaving 22 bases between them. Germline V CDR1 and CDR2: MNHEY, SVGAGI. The CDR3 loop is CASNYRADAFGSPLHS. The DNA of the CDR3 is TGTGCCAGCAATTATCGGGCAGACGCCTTCGGTTCACCCCTCCACTCT.

This clonotype was seen at least ten times. The V and J genes are TRBV20-1 and TRBJ2-3; TRBD2 agrees at 7 bases. This CDR3 has 16 amino acids. With V trimmed by 0 bases and J by 2 bases, 8 bases remained unmatched. Germline CDR1 DFQATT, CDR2 SNEGSKA (reference sequence). CDR3 sequence: CSARDRRGSYTDTQYF. CDR3 DNA: TGCAGTGCTAGAGATCGGCGGGGGAGCTACACAGATACGCAGTATTTT.

This clonotype was found a few times. The chain has TRBV5-1 and TRBJ2-2; 14 nucleotides agree with TRBD2. Trimming took 6 bases from V and 4 from J; bases not matched to a gene: 14. Looked up from germline, CDR1 is SGHRS and CDR2 is YFSETQ. There are 19 residues in the CDR3. The CDR3 region is CASTPSGLAGGSGTGELFF. The CDR3 nucleotides are TGCGCCAGCACGCCTTCAGGACTAGCGGGGGGCTCTGGCACCGGGGAGCTGTTTTTT.

Details on this clonotype: Sequence at one end of the junction differs from germline and may be a read error. The chain employs TRBV11-3 and TRBJ2-1, with TRBD1 as a possible D gene (6 bases). Per the germline V gene, CDR1 is SGHNT and CDR2 is YENEEA. The CDR3 has 16 residues. In nucleotides, the CDR3 is TGTGCCAGCAGCTTAGATAGGGACAAGGGTTACAATGATCAGTTCTTC. Translation: CASSLDRDKGYNDQFF.

Remarks on this clonotype: A much larger clone is a single base away; this may be a read error. The genes are TRBV20-1 and TRBJ2-7; D gene unclear. The CDR3 runs to 11 residues. Germline loops: CDR1 DFQATT, CDR2 SNEGSKA (reference sequence). V was pared by 4 bases and J by 9 bases, with 13 bases between. CDR3 nucleotides: TGCAGTGCTAAAGCAGGCAACGTGCAGTACTTC. Translated: CSAKAGNVQYF.

On this clonotype itself: A much larger clone is a single base away; this may be a read error. The CDR3 region is CSVAGIGLNYGYTF. CDR3 coding DNA: TGCAGCGTTGCCGGGATAGGGCTCAACTATGGCTACACCTTC. This chain connects TRBV29-1 to TRBJ1-2; D gene unclear. V dropped 4 bases and J dropped 2 bases, with 14 bases sitting between them. Per germline, CDR1 SQVTM and CDR2 ANQGSEA. This CDR3 is built from 14 residues.

About this clonotype: This sequence may be a read error, since a much larger clone differs from it by one base. The chain joins TRBV6-2 or TRBV6-3 to TRBJ1-5; the D is unclear. Trimming pared 5 bases from V and 7 bases from J, leaving 12 bases between. The CDR3 contains 13 residues. From germline, CDR1 is MNHEY and CDR2 SVGEGT. The CDR3 bases are TGTGCCAGCAGTCAGTCGGGCGGGCAGCCCCAGCATTTT. Its translation: CASSQSGGQPQHF.

For this clonotype: At one of its ends the junction is not consistent with the germline gene, which may arise from a read error. The chain carries TRBV28 and TRBJ2-1; 8 bases match TRBD2. Germline CDR1 MDHEN, CDR2 SYDVKM. The CDR3 spans 18 residues. The CDR3, as DNA: TGTGCCAGCAGTTCCCCCATAGCGGGGAAGAGCTCCTACTATGAGCAATTCTTC. This sequence encodes CASSSPIAGKSSYYEQFF.

With regard to this clonotype: As the CDR3 is not closed by the conserved phenylalanine or tryptophan, this likely results from a read error. This rearrangement joins TRBV12-3 or TRBV12-4 to TRBJ1-2, with D hard to call. V gave up 1 base and J gave up 7 bases, with 4 bases separating them. The CDR3 length is 11 residues. The CDR3 region has the DNA TGTGCCAGCAGTTTAGAGACTGGCTACACCTCC. It codes for CASSLETGYTS.

As regards this clonotype: An end of the junction differs from the germline gene, which may be a read error. The chain joins TRBV29-1 to TRBJ2-3; D is unresolved. CDR3 length: 10 residues. Germline lookup yields CDR1 SQVTM and CDR2 ANQGSEA. CDR3 bases: TGCAGTGTTGTCCAGCTTACGCAGTATTTT. It codes for CSVVQLTQYF.

Worth noting for this clonotype: This may come from a read error, since a much larger clone is one base off. The CDR3 sequence: CSARDRGAGGWNTQNF. The CDR3, as DNA: TGCAGTGCTAGAGATAGAGGAGCGGGAGGATGGAATACGCAGAATTTT. The gene calls are TRBV20-1 and TRBJ2-3, with 9 bases fitting TRBD2. The CDR3 is made up of 16 amino acids. Germline lookup yields CDR1 DFQATT and CDR2 SNEGSKA (reference sequence).

Concerning this clonotype: A single base separates this from a much larger clone, so it may be a read error. The V gene is TRBV10-2, the J gene TRBJ1-6; D is unresolved. The CDR3 sequence is 14 residues long. Germline values: CDR1 WSHSY, CDR2 SAAADI. The CDR3 is CASSESSDNSPIHF. CDR3 sequence (DNA): TGCGCCAGCAGTGAGTCGTCAGATAATTCACCCATCCACTTT.

Ten or more counts support this clonotype. This chain uses TRBV29-1 with TRBJ2-7, with 9 nucleotides matching TRBD1. The CDR3 runs to 12 residues. Per the germline V gene, CDR1 is SQVTM and CDR2 is ANQGSEA. V was pared by 5 bases and J by 5 bases, with 4 bases of the junction left unmatched. This chain's CDR3 is CSVLQGADEQYF. CDR3 nucleotide sequence: TGCAGCGTTTTACAGGGGGCTGACGAGCAGTACTTC.